These T cell receptor beta chains were read from a single sample in a study of blood T cell repertoires in COVID-19. Clones were sequenced by immunoSEQ multiplex PCR, and TCRdb holds only the in-frame ones, with some missing. The table records about 430,000 clones, over 75% of them present only once. Input material: PBMCs or T cells enriched from blood (not recorded which). The receptors were gathered from a woman between 18 and 30 years old who had been exposed to COVID-19. CDR3s include the opening cysteine and the closing phenylalanine or tryptophan.

v_gene,CDR3aa
TRBV6-5,CASSYRQSRDTDTQYF
TRBV30,CAWNPSGGITSSYNEQFF
TRBV19,CASSEVGRGNIQYF
TRBV4-1,CASSPGLAGLAGRDEQFF
TRBV12-3/TRBV12-4,CASSLQQGTEAFF
TRBV28,CASSPGGGNQPQHF
TRBV7-7,CASSRGQPSAEQYF
TRBV18,CASSLAGGPADTQYF
TRBV7-2,CASSLGQNTGELFF
TRBV3-1/TRBV3-2,CASSHVDEQFF
TRBV4-3,CASSQDSGTSYNEQFF
TRBV11-2,CASSLDRASGVRETQYF
TRBV12-5,CASGLGVPETGRQNEQFF
TRBV4-3,CASSQEGTGGFEQYF
TRBV5-1,CASSLGQGGETQYF
TRBV18,CASSQGANTEAFF
TRBV3-1/TRBV3-2,CASTDNSNSPLHF
TRBV28,CASSPDMYEQYF
TRBV7-6,CASSPAGGAYEQYF
TRBV9,CASSETQGVNTEAFF
TRBV10-3,CAISESLSGEQFF
TRBV18,CASSPRLSGLSSYNEQFF
TRBV24-1,CATSDRGAGGPQHF
TRBV11-2,CASSLGGGQETQYF
TRBV18,CASSPEQGINQPQHF
TRBV4-1,CASSQPERGMYEQYF
TRBV15,CATSSNPGGSVF
TRBV6-5,CASSYSSGPLSYEQYF
TRBV7-2,CASSLAGAGANVLTF
TRBV27,CASSSGGGITDTQYF
TRBV9,CASSVGQGFTEAFF
TRBV7-9,CASSFLLAGGQETQYF
TRBV19,CASSTGAPNTEAFF
TRBV2,CASSPQGVAGYSYEQYF
TRBV2,CASNRELNEKLFF
TRBV9,CASSATGTSGVNEQFF
TRBV5-1,CASSLVMDKAYEQYF
TRBV12-3/TRBV12-4,CASRRTGTYEQYF
TRBV21-1,CADRTPNKNSPLHF
TRBV5-1,CASSLDPWSTRANEQFF
TRBV29-1,CSVIRQPQYEQYF
TRBV11-2,CASSLSRGLVYEQYF
TRBV6-5,CASSSPGQGYGYTF
TRBV7-2,CASSLDDLANEKLFF
TRBV19,CASITGGTNEKLFF
TRBV19,CASSLQGLNTEAFF
TRBV6-1,CASSEPTGGDSPLHF
TRBV28,CASSFTGRNSPLHF
TRBV4-1,CASSPLSGSGNEQFF
TRBV25-1,CASSGLAEMGHNEQFF
TRBV19,CASSREGAGVYETQYF
TRBV7-8,CASSPVPGGYTF